The clone carrying this TCR beta chain was counted a few times. The antigen is undetermined. These data originate in a study of CD8+ T cells in alopecia areata. Study-wide context: In an open-label trial, patients got 5 to 10 mg tofacitinib twice daily. Study-wide findings and caveats: Elevated clonality characterized lesional scalp relative to normal scalp, particularly in alopecia totalis/universalis. Resident alphabeta T-cell populations of normal skin are likewise subject to sequencing in scalp samples. Whether baseline CD8+ expansion is linked to response remains uncertain, given a single nonresponder.

Treatment defined: oral pan-JAK inhibitor, 5-10 mg twice daily. Germline V CDR1 and CDR2: DFQATT, SNEGSKA (reference sequence). V was cut by 2 bases and J by 3 bases, with 4 bases left in between. CDR3 size: 11 residues. Reverse transcribed after extraction, RNA yielded cDNA as the sequencing template. TCRdb's copy holds only in-frame clones and misses some; the assay was immunoSEQ multiplex PCR. Of fewer than 250,000 clones in the sample, less than 65% are singletons; the top ten hold approximately 1%. The chain combines TRBV20-1 with TRBJ1-2; D ambiguous. This TCR was recovered from a human donor with alopecia areata. The sample consisted of CD4+ T cells sorted from blood, taken at week 24, from a patient treated with tofacitinib. The CDR3 loop reads CSARSDYGYTF. CDR3 coding DNA: TGCAGTGCTAGAAGCGACTATGGCTACACCTTC.